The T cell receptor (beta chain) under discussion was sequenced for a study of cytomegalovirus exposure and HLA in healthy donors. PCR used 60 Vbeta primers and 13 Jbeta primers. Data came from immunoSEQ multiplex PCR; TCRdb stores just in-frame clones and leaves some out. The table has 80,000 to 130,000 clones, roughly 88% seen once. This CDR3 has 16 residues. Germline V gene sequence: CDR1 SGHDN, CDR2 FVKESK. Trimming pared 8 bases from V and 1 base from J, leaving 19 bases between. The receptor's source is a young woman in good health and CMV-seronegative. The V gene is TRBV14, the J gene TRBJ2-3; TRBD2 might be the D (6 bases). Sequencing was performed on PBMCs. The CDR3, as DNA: TGTGCCAGCGGTGATCGGCGGGATGAGGGCACAGATACGCAGTATTTT. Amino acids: CASGDRRDEGTDTQYF.